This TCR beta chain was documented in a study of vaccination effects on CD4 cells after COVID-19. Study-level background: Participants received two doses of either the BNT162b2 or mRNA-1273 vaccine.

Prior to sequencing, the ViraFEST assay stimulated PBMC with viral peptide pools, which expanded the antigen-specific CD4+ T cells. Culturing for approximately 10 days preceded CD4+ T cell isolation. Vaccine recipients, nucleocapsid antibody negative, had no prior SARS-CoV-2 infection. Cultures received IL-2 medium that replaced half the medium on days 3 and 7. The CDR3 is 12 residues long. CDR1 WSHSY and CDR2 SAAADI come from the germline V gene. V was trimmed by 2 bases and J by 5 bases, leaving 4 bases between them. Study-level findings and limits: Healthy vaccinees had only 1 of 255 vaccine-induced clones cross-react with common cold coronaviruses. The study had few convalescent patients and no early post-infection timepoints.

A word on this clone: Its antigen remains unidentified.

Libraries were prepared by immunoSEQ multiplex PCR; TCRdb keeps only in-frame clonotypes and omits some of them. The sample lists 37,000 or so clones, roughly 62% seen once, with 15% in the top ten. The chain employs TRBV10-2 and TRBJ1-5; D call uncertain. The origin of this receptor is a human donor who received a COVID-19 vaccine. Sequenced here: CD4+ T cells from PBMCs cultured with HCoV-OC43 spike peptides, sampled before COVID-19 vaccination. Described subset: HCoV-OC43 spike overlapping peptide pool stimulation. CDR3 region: CASSERDQPQHF. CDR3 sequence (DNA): TGCGCCAGCAGTGAGCGGGATCAGCCCCAGCATTTT.